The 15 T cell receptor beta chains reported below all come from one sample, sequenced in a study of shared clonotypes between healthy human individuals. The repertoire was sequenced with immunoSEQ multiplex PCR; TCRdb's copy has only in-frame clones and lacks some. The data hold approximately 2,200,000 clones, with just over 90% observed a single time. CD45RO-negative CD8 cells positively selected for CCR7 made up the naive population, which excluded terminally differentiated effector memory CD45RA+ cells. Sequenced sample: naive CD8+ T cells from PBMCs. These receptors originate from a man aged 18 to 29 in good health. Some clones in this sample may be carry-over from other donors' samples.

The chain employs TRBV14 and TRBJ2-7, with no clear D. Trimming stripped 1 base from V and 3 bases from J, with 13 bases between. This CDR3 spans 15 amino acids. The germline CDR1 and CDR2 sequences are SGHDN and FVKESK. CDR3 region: CASSQVRVSLYEQYF. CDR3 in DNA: TGTGCCAGCAGCCAAGTCAGAGTCTCACTCTACGAGCAGTACTTC.

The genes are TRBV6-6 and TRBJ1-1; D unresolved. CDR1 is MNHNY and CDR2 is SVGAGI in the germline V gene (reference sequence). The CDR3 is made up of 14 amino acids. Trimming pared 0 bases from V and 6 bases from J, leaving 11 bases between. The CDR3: CASSYSWGAPEAFF. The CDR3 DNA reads TGTGCCAGCAGTTACTCGTGGGGTGCCCCTGAAGCTTTCTTT.

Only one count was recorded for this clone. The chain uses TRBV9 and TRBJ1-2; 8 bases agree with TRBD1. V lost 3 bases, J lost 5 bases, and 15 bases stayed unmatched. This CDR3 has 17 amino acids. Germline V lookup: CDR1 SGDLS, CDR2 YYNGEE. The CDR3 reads CASSADRGRPHKYGYTF. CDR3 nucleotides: TGTGCCAGCAGCGCCGACAGGGGACGGCCGCATAAATATGGCTACACCTTC.

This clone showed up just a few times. In DNA, the CDR3 is TGTGCCAGCAGCGCCGGGACATTCGGCAATCAGCCCCAGCATTTT. This sequence encodes CASSAGTFGNQPQHF. The chain is built from TRBV9 and TRBJ1-5, with TRBD1 as a possible D gene (6 bases). Between the trimmed V and J ends, which lost 3 bases and 2 bases, there was a span of 12 bases. CDR3 size: 15 residues. The germline V gene encodes CDR1 SGDLS and CDR2 YYNGEE.

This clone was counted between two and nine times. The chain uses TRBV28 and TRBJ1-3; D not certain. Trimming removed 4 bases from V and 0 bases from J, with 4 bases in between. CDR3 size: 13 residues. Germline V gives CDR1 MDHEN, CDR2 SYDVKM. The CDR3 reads CASSSNSGNTIYF. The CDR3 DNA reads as TGTGCCAGCAGTTCCAACTCTGGAAACACCATATATTTT. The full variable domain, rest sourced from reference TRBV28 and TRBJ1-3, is DVKVTQSSRYLVKRTGEKVFLECVQDMDHENMFWYRQDPGLGLRLIYFSYDVKMKEKGDIPEGYSVSREKKERFSLILESASTNQTSMYLCASSSNSGNTIYFGEGSWLTVV.

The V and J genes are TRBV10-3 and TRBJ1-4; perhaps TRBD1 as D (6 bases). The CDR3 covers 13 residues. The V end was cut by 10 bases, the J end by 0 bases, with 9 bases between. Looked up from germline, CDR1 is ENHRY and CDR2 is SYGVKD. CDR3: CATSGATNEKLFF. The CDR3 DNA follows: TGTGCCACCTCAGGGGCAACTAATGAAAAACTGTTTTTT.

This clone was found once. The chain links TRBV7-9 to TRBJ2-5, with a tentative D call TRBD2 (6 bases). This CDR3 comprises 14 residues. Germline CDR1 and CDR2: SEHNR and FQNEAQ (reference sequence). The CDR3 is CASSRDGTRQTQYF. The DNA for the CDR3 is TGTGCGAGCTCTAGAGATGGGACTCGACAGACCCAGTACTTC.

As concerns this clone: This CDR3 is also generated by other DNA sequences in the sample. For the CDR3, the DNA is TGTGCCAGCAGTTTAACCGGACAGGGGGGCACTGAAGCTTTCTTT. It is translated as CASSLTGQGGTEAFF. V is TRBV27 and J is TRBJ1-1; 10 nucleotides line up with TRBD1. Per the germline V gene, CDR1 is MNHEY and CDR2 is SMNVEV (reference sequence). The CDR3 runs to 15 residues. The trim removed 2 bases at V and 4 bases at J, leaving 4 bases unmatched.

CDR3 DNA: TGTGCCAGCAGCTTAGTTTGGAAGCAAGAGACCCAGTACTTC. Translating it yields CASSLVWKQETQYF. This chain connects TRBV11-2 to TRBJ2-5, with D hard to call. There are 14 residues in the CDR3. CDR1 SGHAT and CDR2 FQNNGV come from the germline V gene. V lost 1 base, J lost 2 bases, and 8 bases lay in between.

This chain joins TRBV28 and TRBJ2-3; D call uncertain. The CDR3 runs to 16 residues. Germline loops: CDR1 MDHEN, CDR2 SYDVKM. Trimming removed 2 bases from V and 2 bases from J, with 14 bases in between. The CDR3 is CASSLMLREYTDTQYF. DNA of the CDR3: TGTGCCAGCAGTTTAATGTTACGCGAATACACAGATACGCAGTATTTT.

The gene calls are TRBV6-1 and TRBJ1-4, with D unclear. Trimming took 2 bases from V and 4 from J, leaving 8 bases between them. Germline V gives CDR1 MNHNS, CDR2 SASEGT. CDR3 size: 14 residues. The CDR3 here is CASSEWRLNEKLFF. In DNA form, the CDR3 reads TGTGCCAGCAGTGAATGGCGACTTAATGAAAAACTGTTTTTT.

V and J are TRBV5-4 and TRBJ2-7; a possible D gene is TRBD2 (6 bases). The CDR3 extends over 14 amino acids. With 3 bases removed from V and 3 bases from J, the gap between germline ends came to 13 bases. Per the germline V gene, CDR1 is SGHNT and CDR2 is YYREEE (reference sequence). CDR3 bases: TGTGCCAGCAGCTGGGCGGGCGGGGACTACGAGCAGTACTTC. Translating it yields CASSWAGGDYEQYF.

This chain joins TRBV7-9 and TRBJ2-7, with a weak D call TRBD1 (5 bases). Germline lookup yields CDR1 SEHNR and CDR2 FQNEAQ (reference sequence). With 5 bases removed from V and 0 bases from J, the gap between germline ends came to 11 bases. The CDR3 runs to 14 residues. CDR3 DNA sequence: TGTGCCAGCAGCCAGTCGACAGACTCCTACGAGCAGTACTTC. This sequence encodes CASSQSTDSYEQYF.

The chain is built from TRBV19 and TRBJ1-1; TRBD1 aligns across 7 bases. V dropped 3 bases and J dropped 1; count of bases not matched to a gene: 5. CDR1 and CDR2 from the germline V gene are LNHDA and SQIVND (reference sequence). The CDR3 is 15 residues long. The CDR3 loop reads CASSISRGRNTEAFF. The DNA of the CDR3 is TGTGCCAGTAGTATTTCGAGGGGGCGGAACACTGAAGCTTTCTTT.

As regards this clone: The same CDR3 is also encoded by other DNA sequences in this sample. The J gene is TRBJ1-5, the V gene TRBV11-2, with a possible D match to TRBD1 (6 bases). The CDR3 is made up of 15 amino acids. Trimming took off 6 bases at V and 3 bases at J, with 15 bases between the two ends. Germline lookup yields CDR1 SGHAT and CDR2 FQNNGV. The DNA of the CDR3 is TGTGCCAGCAGTCTAGACCGGGGGCTCAATCAGCCCCAGCATTTT. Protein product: CASSLDRGLNQPQHF. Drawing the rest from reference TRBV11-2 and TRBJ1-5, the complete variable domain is EAGVAQSPRYKIIEKRQSVAFWCNPISGHATLYWYQQILGQGPKLLIQFQNNGVVDDSQLPKDRFSAERLKGVDSTLKIQPAKLEDSAVYLCASSLDRGLNQPQHFGDGTRLSIL.